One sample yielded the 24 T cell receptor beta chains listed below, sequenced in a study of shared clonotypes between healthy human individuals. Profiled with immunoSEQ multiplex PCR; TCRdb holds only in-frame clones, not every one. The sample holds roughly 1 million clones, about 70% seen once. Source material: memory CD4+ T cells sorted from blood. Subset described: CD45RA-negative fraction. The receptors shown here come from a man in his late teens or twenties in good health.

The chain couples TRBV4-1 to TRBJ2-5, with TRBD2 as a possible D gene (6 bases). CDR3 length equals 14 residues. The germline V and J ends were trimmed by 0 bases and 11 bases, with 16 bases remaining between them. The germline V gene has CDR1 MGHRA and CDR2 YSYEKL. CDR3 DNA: TGCGCCAGCAGCCAAGATCTTGTGGGCCGGGAGCAGTACTTC. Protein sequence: CASSQDLVGREQYF.

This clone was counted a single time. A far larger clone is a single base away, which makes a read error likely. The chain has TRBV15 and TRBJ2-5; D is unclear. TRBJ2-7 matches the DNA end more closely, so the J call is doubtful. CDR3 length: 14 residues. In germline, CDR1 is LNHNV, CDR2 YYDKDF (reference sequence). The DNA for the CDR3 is TGTGCCACCAGCAGAGAAGGGAAAACCTACGAGCAGTACTTC. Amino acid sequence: CATSREGKTYEQYF.

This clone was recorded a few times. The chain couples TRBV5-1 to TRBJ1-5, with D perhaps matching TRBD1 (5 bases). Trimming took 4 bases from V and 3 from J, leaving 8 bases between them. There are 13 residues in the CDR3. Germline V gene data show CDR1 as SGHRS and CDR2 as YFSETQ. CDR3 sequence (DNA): TGCGCCAGCAGCACGGACATCAATCAGCCCCAGCATTTT. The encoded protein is CASSTDINQPQHF.

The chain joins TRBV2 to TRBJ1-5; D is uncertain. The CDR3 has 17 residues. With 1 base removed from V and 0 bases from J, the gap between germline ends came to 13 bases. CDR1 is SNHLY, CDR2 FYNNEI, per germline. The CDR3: CASSEDNGRHSNQPQHF. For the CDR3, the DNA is TGTGCCAGCAGTGAAGATAATGGGCGACATAGCAATCAGCCCCAGCATTTT.

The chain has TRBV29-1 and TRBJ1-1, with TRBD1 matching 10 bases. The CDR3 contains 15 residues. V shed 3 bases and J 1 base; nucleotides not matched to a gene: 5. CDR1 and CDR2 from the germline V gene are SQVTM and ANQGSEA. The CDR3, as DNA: TGCAGCGTTGAGCGGACAGGGGGGACGAACACTGAAGCTTTCTTT. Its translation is CSVERTGGTNTEAFF.

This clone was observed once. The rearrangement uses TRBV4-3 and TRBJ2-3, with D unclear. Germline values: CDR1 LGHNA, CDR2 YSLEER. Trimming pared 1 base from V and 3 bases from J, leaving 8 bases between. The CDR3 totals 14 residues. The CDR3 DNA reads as TGCGCCAGCAGCCAAGGTCTAACAACAGATACGCAGTATTTT. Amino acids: CASSQGLTTDTQYF.

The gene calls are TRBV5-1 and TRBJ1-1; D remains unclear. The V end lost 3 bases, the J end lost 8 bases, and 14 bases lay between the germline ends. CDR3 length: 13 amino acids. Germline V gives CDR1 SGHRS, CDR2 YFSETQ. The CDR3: CASSSDVLAEAFF. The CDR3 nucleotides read TGCGCCAGCAGCTCGGACGTCCTAGCGGAAGCTTTCTTT.

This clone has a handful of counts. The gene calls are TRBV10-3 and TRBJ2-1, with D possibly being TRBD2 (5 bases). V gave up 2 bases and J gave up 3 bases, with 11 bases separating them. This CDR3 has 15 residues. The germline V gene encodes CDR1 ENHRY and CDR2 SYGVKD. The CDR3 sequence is CAISEGGFLYNEQFF. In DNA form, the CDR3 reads TGTGCCATCAGTGAGGGAGGCTTCCTCTACAATGAGCAGTTCTTC.

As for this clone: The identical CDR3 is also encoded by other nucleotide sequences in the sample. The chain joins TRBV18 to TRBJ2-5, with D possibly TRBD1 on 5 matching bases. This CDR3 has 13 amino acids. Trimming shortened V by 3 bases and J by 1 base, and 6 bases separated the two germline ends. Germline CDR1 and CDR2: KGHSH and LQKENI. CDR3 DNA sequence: TGTGCCAGCTCACCGCAGGGCCAAGAGACCCAGTACTTC. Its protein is CASSPQGQETQYF.

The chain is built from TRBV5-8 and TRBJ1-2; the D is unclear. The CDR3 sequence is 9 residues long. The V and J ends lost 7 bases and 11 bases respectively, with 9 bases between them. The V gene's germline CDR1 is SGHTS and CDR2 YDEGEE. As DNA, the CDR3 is TGTGCCAGCGGATGGGTATACACCTTC. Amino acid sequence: CASGWVYTF.

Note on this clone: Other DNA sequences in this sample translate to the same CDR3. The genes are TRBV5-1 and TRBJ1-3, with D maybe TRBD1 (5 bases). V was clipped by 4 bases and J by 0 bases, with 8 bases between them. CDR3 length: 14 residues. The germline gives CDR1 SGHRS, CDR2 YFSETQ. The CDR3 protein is CASSLGGSGNTIYF. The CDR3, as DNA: TGCGCCAGCAGCCTGGGGGGCTCTGGAAACACCATATATTTT.

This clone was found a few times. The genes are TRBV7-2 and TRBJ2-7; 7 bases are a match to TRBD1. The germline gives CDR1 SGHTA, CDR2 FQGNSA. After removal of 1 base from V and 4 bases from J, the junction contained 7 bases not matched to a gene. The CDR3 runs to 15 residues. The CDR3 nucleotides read TGTGCCAGCAGCTTAGTACCGGACAGGAGATACGAGCAGTACTTC. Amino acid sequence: CASSLVPDRRYEQYF.

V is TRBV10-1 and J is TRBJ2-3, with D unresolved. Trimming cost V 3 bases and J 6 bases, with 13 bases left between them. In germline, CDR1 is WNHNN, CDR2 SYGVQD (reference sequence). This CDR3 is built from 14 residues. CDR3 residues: CASSDLADGDTQYF. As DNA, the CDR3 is TGCGCCAGCAGTGATCTTGCGGATGGGGATACGCAGTATTTT.

CDR3 DNA sequence: TGTGCCAGCGCGGGGGACAGGGTCCACTCCTACGAGCAGTACTTC. Protein product: CASAGDRVHSYEQYF. The chain is built from TRBV2 and TRBJ2-7, with TRBD1 matching 9 bases. The CDR3 runs 15 residues. Germline trimming cut 8 bases from V and 0 bases from J; bases unmatched to any gene: 8. The V gene's germline CDR1 is SNHLY and CDR2 FYNNEI.

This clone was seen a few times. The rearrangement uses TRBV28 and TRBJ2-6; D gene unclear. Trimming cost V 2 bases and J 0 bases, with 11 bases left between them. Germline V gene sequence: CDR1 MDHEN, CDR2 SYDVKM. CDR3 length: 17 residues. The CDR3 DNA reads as TGTGCCAGCAGTTTACTAAAGTGGATCTCTGGGGCCAACGTCCTGACTTTC. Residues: CASSLLKWISGANVLTF. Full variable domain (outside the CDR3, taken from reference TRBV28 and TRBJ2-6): DVKVTQSSRYLVKRTGEKVFLECVQDMDHENMFWYRQDPGLGLRLIYFSYDVKMKEKGDIPEGYSVSREKKERFSLILESASTNQTSMYLCASSLLKWISGANVLTFGAGSRLTVL.

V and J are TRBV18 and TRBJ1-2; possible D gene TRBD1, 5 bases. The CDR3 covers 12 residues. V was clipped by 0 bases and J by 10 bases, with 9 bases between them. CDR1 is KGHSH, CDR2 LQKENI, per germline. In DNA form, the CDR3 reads TGTGCCAGCTCACCACCGTCAGGGCACTACACCTTC. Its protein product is CASSPPSGHYTF. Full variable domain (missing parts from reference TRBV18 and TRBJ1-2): NAGVMQNPRHLVRRRGQEARLRCSPMKGHSHVYWYRQLPEEGLKFMVYLQKENIIDESGMPKERFSAEFPKEGPSILRIQQVVRGDSAAYFCASSPPSGHYTFGSGTRLTVV.

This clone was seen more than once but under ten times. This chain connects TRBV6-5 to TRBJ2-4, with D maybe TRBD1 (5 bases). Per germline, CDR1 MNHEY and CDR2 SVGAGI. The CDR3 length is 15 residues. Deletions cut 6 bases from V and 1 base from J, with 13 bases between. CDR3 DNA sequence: TGTGCCAGCAGGCGTTCAGGGCCTGCCAAAAACATTCAGTACTTC. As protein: CASRRSGPAKNIQYF.

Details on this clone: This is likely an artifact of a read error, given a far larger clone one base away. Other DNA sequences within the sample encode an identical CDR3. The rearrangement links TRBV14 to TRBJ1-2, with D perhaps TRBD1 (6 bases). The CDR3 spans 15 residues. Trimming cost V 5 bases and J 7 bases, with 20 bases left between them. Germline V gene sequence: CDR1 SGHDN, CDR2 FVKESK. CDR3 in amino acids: CASSYSMTGLSGYTF. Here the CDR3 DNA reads TGTGCCAGCAGCTATTCTATGACAGGCCTCTCTGGCTACACCTTC. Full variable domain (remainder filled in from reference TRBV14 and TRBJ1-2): EAGVTQFPSHSVIEKGQTVTLRCDPISGHDNLYWYRRVMGKEIKFLLHFVKESKQDESGMPNNRFLAERTGGTYSTLKVQPAELEDSGVYFCASSYSMTGLSGYTFGSGTRLTVV.

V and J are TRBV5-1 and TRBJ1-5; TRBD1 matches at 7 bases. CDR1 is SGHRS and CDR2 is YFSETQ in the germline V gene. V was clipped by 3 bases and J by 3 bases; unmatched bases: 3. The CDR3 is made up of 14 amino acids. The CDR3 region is CASSSGQDNQPQHF. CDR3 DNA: TGCGCCAGCAGCTCAGGACAGGACAATCAGCCCCAGCATTTT.

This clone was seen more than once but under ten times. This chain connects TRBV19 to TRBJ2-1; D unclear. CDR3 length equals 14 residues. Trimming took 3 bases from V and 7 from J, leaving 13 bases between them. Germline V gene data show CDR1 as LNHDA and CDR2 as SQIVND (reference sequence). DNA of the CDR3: TGTGCCAGTAGTATCCCTGGCTTTCCAAATGAGCAGTTCTTC. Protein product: CASSIPGFPNEQFF.

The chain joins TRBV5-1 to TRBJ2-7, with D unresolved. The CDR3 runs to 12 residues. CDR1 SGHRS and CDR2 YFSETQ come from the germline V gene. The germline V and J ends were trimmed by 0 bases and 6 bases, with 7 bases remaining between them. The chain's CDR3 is CASSLEGIEQYF. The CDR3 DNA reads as TGCGCCAGCAGCTTGGAGGGAATCGAGCAGTACTTC.

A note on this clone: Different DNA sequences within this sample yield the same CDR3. The CDR3 DNA reads TGTGCCAGCAGGGGGTCTTACAATGAGCAGTTCTTC. It yields the protein CASRGSYNEQFF. This chain links TRBV2 with TRBJ2-1; D is uncertain. Trimming removed 6 bases at V and 4 bases at J, with 7 bases between. Germline lookup yields CDR1 SNHLY and CDR2 FYNNEI. This CDR3 spans 12 amino acids.

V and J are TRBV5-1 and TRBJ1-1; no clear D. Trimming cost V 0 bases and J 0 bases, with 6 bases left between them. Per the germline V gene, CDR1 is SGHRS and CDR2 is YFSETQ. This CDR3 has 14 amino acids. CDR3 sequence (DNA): TGCGCCAGCAGCTTGGATAGTATGAACACTGAAGCTTTCTTT. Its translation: CASSLDSMNTEAFF.

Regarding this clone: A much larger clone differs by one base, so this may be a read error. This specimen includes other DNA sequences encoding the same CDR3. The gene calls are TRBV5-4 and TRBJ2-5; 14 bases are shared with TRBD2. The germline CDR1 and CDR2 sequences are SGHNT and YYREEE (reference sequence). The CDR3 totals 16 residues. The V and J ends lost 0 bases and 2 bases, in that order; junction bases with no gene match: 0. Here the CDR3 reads CASSLGLAGGQETQYF. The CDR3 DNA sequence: TGTGCCAGCAGCTTGGGACTAGCGGGAGGGCAAGAGACCCAGTACTTC.